The 9 T cell receptor beta chains in this list originate from one sample, sequenced in a study of T cells after yellow fever vaccination (dated by TCRdb to between 2018 and 2021). This specimen's treatment or condition label, per the study, means: live attenuated yellow fever vaccine strain. The library came from 5' RACE. Sequencing relied on an Illumina HiSeq 2500. In TCRdb, the public reads were trimmed at Q25 with fastp and aligned with MiXCR, with productive beta chains retained. Entries that share a CDR3 protein sequence are merged under the most common genes and DNA. This sample gives about 580,000 distinct CDR3 sequences in total; roughly a sixth of them show up just once. 15% to 20% of the sample is held by the ten biggest clonotypes. Sequencing used PBMCs, obtained 5 days after the first yellow fever vaccination. The receptors were gathered from a man aged 18-30 years who received the YFV17D yellow fever vaccine.

This clonotype has more than one count but fewer than ten. J is TRBJ2-5 and V is TRBV5-4; D possibly uses TRBD1 or TRBD2 (7 bases each). Germline values: CDR1 SGHNT, CDR2 YYREEE (reference sequence). V was pared by 5 bases and J by 7 bases, with 18 bases between. The CDR3 covers 14 residues. DNA for the CDR3: TGTGCCAGCAGAGACAGGGAGGGAGAGGTGACCCAGTACTTC. Its protein product is CASRDREGEVTQYF.

V and J are TRBV12-3 or TRBV12-4 and TRBJ2-7; no firm D call. The CDR3 is made up of 13 amino acids. V gave up 3 bases and J gave up 1 base, with 7 bases separating them. CDR3 in DNA: TGTGCCAGCAGTTTTGCGGTTTCCTACGAGCAGTACTTC. This codes for CASSFAVSYEQYF.

This clonotype was counted between two and nine times. The chain links TRBV3-1 to TRBJ1-3, with TRBD1 identical over 9 bases. The CDR3 consists of 15 residues. Trimming removed 4 bases from V and 7 bases from J; junction bases left unmatched: 8. Per germline, CDR1 LGHDT and CDR2 YNNKEL (reference sequence). In DNA form, the CDR3 reads TGTGCCAGCAGCCCACCTACAGGGGGCCGGAACACCATATATTTT. Residues: CASSPPTGGRNTIYF.

The chain joins TRBV20-1 to TRBJ2-3, with TRBD1 matching 7 bases. Germline CDR1 is DFQATT and CDR2 is SNEGSKA (reference sequence). The CDR3 is 13 amino acids. Unmatched junction bases numbered 7, after V lost 5 bases and J lost 5 bases. The CDR3 DNA reads as TGCAGTGCTCCCGGACAGGCCAAAGATACGCAGTATTTT. It yields the protein CSAPGQAKDTQYF.

This chain joins TRBV4-3 and TRBJ1-1, with 8 bases fitting TRBD1. The CDR3 is made up of 17 amino acids. The germline gives CDR1 LGHNA, CDR2 YSLEER. V lost 3 bases and J lost 0; bases outside the gene matches: 9. CDR3 amino acids: CASSHGPGQVVNTEAFF. The CDR3, as DNA: TGCGCCAGCAGCCATGGACCGGGACAGGTTGTGAACACTGAAGCTTTCTTT.

Only a few counts were recorded for this clonotype. The chain links TRBV25-1 to TRBJ2-3, with D possibly TRBD2 on 5 matching bases. The ends were cut back, 3 bases at V and 3 bases at J, with 7 bases in the middle. Germline V gene sequence: CDR1 MGHDK, CDR2 SYGVNS. The CDR3 covers 13 residues. The CDR3 sequence: CASSDGVTDTQYF. Here the CDR3 DNA reads TGTGCCAGCAGTGACGGGGTAACAGATACGCAGTATTTT. The full variable domain, rest sourced from reference TRBV25-1 and TRBJ2-3, is EADIYQTPRYLVIGTGKKITLECSQTMGHDKMYWYQQDPGMELHLIHYSYGVNSTEKGDLSSESTVSRIRTEHFPLTLESARPSHTSQYLCASSDGVTDTQYFGPGTRLTVL.

In its sample, this clonotype was seen a few times. V and J are TRBV20-1 and TRBJ2-2; 10 positions match TRBD1. This CDR3 spans 14 amino acids. The trim removed 3 bases at V and 7 bases at J, leaving 5 bases unmatched. Per germline, CDR1 DFQATT and CDR2 SNEGSKA (reference sequence). The chain's CDR3 is CSARGQGIHGELFF. The CDR3 nucleotides read TGCAGTGCTAGGGGACAGGGGATTCACGGGGAGCTGTTTTTT.

The chain combines TRBV19 with TRBJ2-7, with D tentatively TRBD2 (5 bases). Between the trimmed V and J ends, which lost 2 bases and 2 bases, there was a span of 7 bases. This CDR3 is 13 amino acids long. Germline loops: CDR1 LNHDA, CDR2 SQIVND (reference sequence). This chain's CDR3 is CASSITRAYEQYF. The DNA of the CDR3 is TGTGCCAGTAGTATAACTAGGGCCTACGAGCAGTACTTC.

Only a few counts were recorded for this clonotype. CDR3 sequence: CASSLGQDLTEAFF. The CDR3 bases are TGTGCCAGCAGCCTAGGACAGGACCTGACTGAAGCTTTCTTT. The chain couples TRBV7-9 to TRBJ1-1, with 7 positions matching TRBD1. CDR3 length: 14 amino acids. V dropped 5 bases and J dropped 5; count of bases not matched to a gene: 8. CDR1 is SEHNR, CDR2 FQNEAQ, per germline (reference sequence).